The 30 T cell receptor beta chains below were found in one sample sequenced in a study of T cell responses to AZD1222 COVID-19 vaccine. The table came from immunoSEQ multiplex PCR; TCRdb's copy has only in-frame clones and leaves some out. The repertoire has some 120,000 clones, roughly 86% of them found once; the top ten carry approximately 6%. The specimen comprised peripheral blood, sampled 28 days after the second AZD1222 dose. The receptors here all came from an adult who received the AZD1222 COVID-19 vaccine.

V usage is TRBV28 and J usage is TRBJ2-2, with 7 nucleotides matching TRBD2. Germline V gene sequence: CDR1 MDHEN, CDR2 SYDVKM. This CDR3 comprises 16 residues. The V and J ends lost 7 bases and 3 bases, in that order; junction bases with no gene match: 11. CDR3 region: CASTPHGRPDTGELFF. The CDR3 DNA reads as TGTGCCAGCACCCCTCACGGGAGGCCTGACACCGGGGAGCTGTTTTTT.

The chain combines TRBV30 with TRBJ1-5; no definite D call. V was pared by 1 base and J by 7 bases, with 8 bases between. In germline, CDR1 is GTSNPN, CDR2 SVGIG (reference sequence). The CDR3 runs 12 residues. Here the CDR3 DNA reads TGTGCCTGGAGTGCAATCGGGCAGCCCCAGCATTTT. It yields the protein CAWSAIGQPQHF.

The V gene is TRBV6-5, the J gene TRBJ1-2; D call uncertain. Between the trimmed V and J ends, which lost 7 bases and 4 bases, there was a span of 16 bases. In germline, CDR1 is MNHEY, CDR2 SVGAGI. The CDR3 has 14 residues. CDR3 DNA sequence: TGTGCCAGCAACGGAGTGGAGAAGACCTATGGCTACACCTTC. This gives the protein CASNGVEKTYGYTF.

The chain links TRBV5-5 to TRBJ2-1; TRBD2 might be the D (5 bases). Trimming cost V 4 bases and J 7 bases, with 9 bases left between them. Germline V gene data show CDR1 as SGHKS and CDR2 as YYEKEE (reference sequence). This CDR3 comprises 12 residues. The CDR3 region has the DNA TGTGCCAGCAGCCTCGGACTTAATGAGCAGTTCTTC. Amino acids: CASSLGLNEQFF.

The chain employs TRBV5-1 and TRBJ1-3, with D unclear. Trimming shortened V by 0 bases and J by 0 bases, and 7 bases separated the two germline ends. Germline V gene lookup returns CDR1 SGHRS and CDR2 YFSETQ. The CDR3 contains 15 residues. The CDR3 loop reads CASSLDRISGNTIYF. The CDR3 DNA follows: TGCGCCAGCAGCTTGGACAGAATCTCTGGAAACACCATATATTTT.

The CDR3 here is CASSRERDQPQHF. CDR3 nucleotides: TGTGCCAGCAGCAGGGAGCGGGACCAGCCCCAGCATTTT. The chain combines TRBV12-3 or TRBV12-4 with TRBJ1-5; D may be TRBD1 (5 bases). The V and J ends lost 6 bases and 7 bases respectively, with 13 bases between them. The CDR3 has 13 residues.

The V call is TRBV7-2, the J call TRBJ2-1, with 9 bases lining up with TRBD2. Losses at the gene ends were 4 bases for V and 4 bases for J; bases not matched to a gene: 8. The CDR3 is 16 amino acids. The germline CDR1 and CDR2 sequences are SGHTA and FQGNSA. The CDR3 DNA follows: TGTGCCAGCAGCTCGACGGCGGGGGGGCTATACAATGAGCAGTTCTTC. Translation: CASSSTAGGLYNEQFF.

The V call is TRBV3-1 (or the pseudogene TRBV3-2), the J call TRBJ1-1; D remains ambiguous. Germline V gives CDR1 LGHDT, CDR2 YNNKEL (reference sequence). The germline V and J ends were trimmed by 4 bases and 4 bases, with 16 bases remaining between them. The length of the CDR3 is 15 residues. The CDR3 protein is CASSPISGVGTEAFF. The DNA for the CDR3 is TGTGCCAGCAGCCCCATCAGCGGGGTAGGCACTGAAGCTTTCTTT.

The chain carries TRBV7-2 and TRBJ1-1; possibly TRBD1 for D (5 bases). Between the trimmed V and J ends, which lost 5 bases and 4 bases, there was a span of 11 bases. The CDR3 length is 13 residues. Germline values: CDR1 SGHTA, CDR2 FQGNSA. The CDR3: CASSTEGSTEAFF. In nucleotides, the CDR3 is TGTGCCAGCAGCACAGAGGGGTCCACTGAAGCTTTCTTT.

In its sample, this clone was seen once. V gene TRBV5-8 combines with J gene TRBJ1-6; D is possibly TRBD1 (6 bases). Germline loops: CDR1 SGHTS, CDR2 YDEGEE. The CDR3 has 16 residues. Trimming removed 4 bases at V and 10 bases at J, with 21 bases between. CDR3 sequence reads: CASSTDRRKGYSPLHF. CDR3 coding DNA: TGTGCCAGCAGCACCGACAGGCGTAAGGGCTACTCACCCCTCCACTTT.

The V gene is TRBV9, the J gene TRBJ1-6, with D perhaps matching TRBD1 (5 bases). CDR3 length: 16 amino acids. CDR1 and CDR2 (germline): SGDLS, YYNGEE. V lost 3 bases and J 5 bases, leaving 15 bases between the germline ends. CDR3 in DNA: TGTGCCAGCAGCGGCGGGGGAGGGGTTGATAATTCACCCCTCCACTTT. Translation: CASSGGGGVDNSPLHF.

This sequence joins TRBV18 and TRBJ1-2; 10 bases match TRBD1. V was pared by 4 bases and J by 7 bases, with 3 bases of the junction left unmatched. The CDR3 has 13 residues. Germline CDR1 KGHSH, CDR2 LQKENI. The CDR3 is CASSQRDRGGYTF. CDR3 nucleotide sequence: TGTGCCAGCTCACAACGGGACAGGGGTGGCTACACCTTC. The whole variable domain, filled in from reference TRBV18 and TRBJ1-2, reads NAGVMQNPRHLVRRRGQEARLRCSPMKGHSHVYWYRQLPEEGLKFMVYLQKENIIDESGMPKERFSAEFPKEGPSILRIQQVVRGDSAAYFCASSQRDRGGYTFGSGTRLTVV.

This chain links TRBV28 with TRBJ1-4; TRBD1 aligns across 8 bases. Trimming removed 6 bases from V and 8 bases from J; junction bases left unmatched: 14. Germline-derived CDR1 and CDR2 are MDHEN and SYDVKM. This CDR3 comprises 16 residues. CDR3 coding DNA: TGTGCCAGCAGCTTAGCCCTACAGGGGGAGGTGGAAAAACTGTTTTTT. Protein product: CASSLALQGEVEKLFF.

The chain employs TRBV24-1 and TRBJ2-1; D not resolved. CDR3 length: 15 amino acids. The germline gives CDR1 KGHDR, CDR2 SFDVKD. V was shortened by 4 bases and J by 3 bases, with 12 bases between the two germline ends. As DNA, the CDR3 is TGTGCCACCAGTGAAAGGGCCGCTAACTACAATGAGCAGTTCTTC. Translating gives CATSERAANYNEQFF.

This sequence joins TRBV5-1 and TRBJ1-3, with TRBD1 as a possible D gene (5 bases). This CDR3 is 14 amino acids long. Trimming removed 4 bases from V and 2 bases from J, with 10 bases in between. Germline V gene lookup returns CDR1 SGHRS and CDR2 YFSETQ. The CDR3 sequence: CASSPDIPGNTIYF. DNA for the CDR3: TGCGCCAGCAGCCCGGACATCCCTGGAAACACCATATATTTT.

This clone was seen once. The rearrangement uses TRBV19 and TRBJ1-2; D is ambiguous. The CDR3 is made up of 12 amino acids. Germline V gene sequence: CDR1 LNHDA, CDR2 SQIVND (reference sequence). The germline V and J ends were trimmed by 2 bases and 5 bases, with 6 bases remaining between them. CDR3 coding DNA: TGTGCCAGTAGTATAAACGGATATGGCTACACCTTC. It yields the protein CASSINGYGYTF.

This chain joins TRBV6-5 and TRBJ1-4; D perhaps matches TRBD1 (6 bases). The V gene lost 1 base and the J gene lost 0 bases, with 9 bases spanning the gap. The CDR3 spans 16 residues. Germline loops: CDR1 MNHEY, CDR2 SVGAGI. The CDR3 region is CASSYWGAATNEKLFF. CDR3 DNA: TGTGCCAGCAGTTACTGGGGGGCGGCAACTAATGAAAAACTGTTTTTT.

The chain employs TRBV29-1 and TRBJ2-3; 7 positions match TRBD1. Germline values: CDR1 SQVTM, CDR2 ANQGSEA. The J segment lost 1 base and the V segment lost 7 bases, leaving 5 bases of the junction unmatched. CDR3 size: 13 residues. CDR3: CSAPGTGTDTQYF. In DNA form, the CDR3 reads TGCAGCGCCCCCGGGACAGGCACAGATACGCAGTATTTT.

The J gene is TRBJ2-5, the V gene TRBV10-3; D gene unclear. CDR1 is ENHRY and CDR2 is SYGVKD in the germline V gene. This CDR3 has 12 amino acids. Trimming pared 4 bases from V and 4 bases from J, leaving 7 bases between. CDR3 sequence reads: CAISARGETQYF. The CDR3 region has the DNA TGTGCCATCAGTGCGCGAGGAGAGACCCAGTACTTC.

The chain has TRBV4-1 and TRBJ2-1; 7 bases agree with TRBD1. V trimming: 0 bases; J trimming: 3 bases; junction bases outside the gene matches: 2. Germline V gene lookup returns CDR1 MGHRA and CDR2 YSYEKL. The CDR3 has 15 amino acids. The chain's CDR3 is CASSQEDRLYNEQFF. The CDR3 DNA reads as TGCGCCAGCAGCCAAGAGGACAGGCTCTACAATGAGCAGTTCTTC.

The chain carries TRBV2 and TRBJ1-6; possibly TRBD1 for D (5 bases). With 2 bases removed from V and 8 bases from J, the gap between germline ends came to 16 bases. Germline values: CDR1 SNHLY, CDR2 FYNNEI. The CDR3 is 16 residues long. CDR3 DNA sequence: TGTGCCAGCAGTGAACAGGGAGTAGGAATCGATTCACCCCTCCACTTT. As protein: CASSEQGVGIDSPLHF. Based on the CDR3 plus reference TRBV2 and TRBJ1-6, the full variable domain is EPEVTQTPSHQVTQMGQEVILRCVPISNHLYFYWYRQILGQKVEFLVSFYNNEISEKSEIFDDQFSVERPDGSNFTLKIRSTKLEDSAMYFCASSEQGVGIDSPLHFGNGTRLTVT.

CDR3 coding DNA: TGTGCTAGTGGTTACGGGCGATCCGCTGAAGCTTTCTTT. Translation: CASGYGRSAEAFF. The chain uses TRBV12-5 and TRBJ1-1; D is ambiguous. In germline, CDR1 is LGHNT, CDR2 FRNRAP. Trimming pared 4 bases from V and 6 bases from J, leaving 12 bases between. The CDR3 extends over 13 amino acids.

This rearrangement joins TRBV4-3 to TRBJ2-3; maybe TRBD2 (6 bases). The CDR3 covers 16 residues. The germline V and J ends were trimmed by 1 base and 0 bases, with 11 bases remaining between them. Germline CDR1 reads LGHNA; CDR2 reads YSLEER. In DNA, the CDR3 is TGCGCCAGCAGCCAAGTGGTAGGGACTAGCACAGATACGCAGTATTTT. Amino acid sequence: CASSQVVGTSTDTQYF.

The chain carries TRBV6-6 and TRBJ1-5, with unresolved D. CDR3 length equals 14 residues. Germline CDR1 is MNHNY and CDR2 is SVGAGI (reference sequence). The V and J ends lost 7 bases and 6 bases respectively, with 16 bases between them. The CDR3 loop is CASNRGELGQPQHF. As DNA, the CDR3 is TGTGCCAGCAACCGGGGTGAATTAGGTCAGCCCCAGCATTTT.

The CDR3 protein is CASRPPGTANGYTF. CDR3 sequence (DNA): TGTGCCAGCAGACCCCCCGGGACAGCGAATGGCTACACCTTC. This chain connects TRBV6-5 to TRBJ1-2; 7 bases line up with TRBD1. V shed 6 bases and J 6 bases; nucleotides not matched to a gene: 10. Germline loops: CDR1 MNHEY, CDR2 SVGAGI. This CDR3 contains 14 residues.

This rearrangement joins TRBV6-5 to TRBJ2-1; TRBD1 agrees at 8 bases. The CDR3 sequence is 15 residues long. Germline V gene sequence: CDR1 MNHEY, CDR2 SVGAGI. The trim removed 5 bases at V and 0 bases at J, leaving 3 bases unmatched. The CDR3 DNA is TGTGCCAGCAGTCGGACAGGGAGCTCCTACAATGAGCAGTTCTTC. Translation gives CASSRTGSSYNEQFF.

The V call is TRBV5-1, the J call TRBJ2-6, with D uncertain. CDR3 length: 16 residues. Trimming shortened V by 0 bases and J by 0 bases, and 7 bases separated the two germline ends. In germline, CDR1 is SGHRS, CDR2 YFSETQ. In DNA form, the CDR3 reads TGCGCCAGCAGCTTGGCCCTCGACTCTGGGGCCAACGTCCTGACTTTC. Amino acid sequence: CASSLALDSGANVLTF.

The count of this clone is one. This rearrangement joins TRBV5-6 to TRBJ1-1; TRBD1 might be the D (5 bases). CDR1 and CDR2 from the germline V gene are SGHDT and YYEEEE. Trimming cost V 2 bases and J 1 base, with 9 bases left between them. The CDR3 length is 14 residues. The CDR3 loop reads CASSLNGQNTEAFF. The CDR3 DNA reads as TGTGCCAGCAGCTTAAACGGACAGAACACTGAAGCTTTCTTT.

The rearrangement uses TRBV18 and TRBJ1-2, with 7 bases aligning to TRBD1. Germline-derived CDR1 and CDR2 are KGHSH and LQKENI. The CDR3 covers 15 residues. The J segment lost 4 bases and the V segment lost 4 bases, leaving 9 bases of the junction unmatched. This CDR3 is CASSQGGQTIYGYTF. Here the CDR3 DNA reads TGTGCCAGCTCACAGGGGGGACAGACTATCTATGGCTACACCTTC.

This sequence joins TRBV7-2 and TRBJ1-1; D call uncertain. Trimming took 4 bases from V and 1 from J, leaving 7 bases between them. Germline lookup yields CDR1 SGHTA and CDR2 FQGNSA. The CDR3 loop spans 13 amino acids. CDR3 DNA sequence: TGTGCCAGCAGCTCGGACTGGAACACTGAAGCTTTCTTT. Translating gives CASSSDWNTEAFF.